This TCR beta chain comes out of a study of blood T cell repertoires in COVID-19. About the study: Samples came from the United States, Italy and Spain, spanning acute and convalescent COVID-19. T cells, B-cell-depleted T cells, or PBMCs provided the cDNA or gDNA that served as material.

In the study's own analysis: Amplification from reference gene primers served as the basis for estimated nucleated cell counts. The protocol was immunoSEQ multiplex PCR, while the TCRdb copy is restricted to in-frame clones and leaves out a portion. V and J calls and clone size are given by that table; D and trimming were obtained from the DNA. This sample has 200,000 to 300,000 clones, with roughly 84% found just once. Unmatched junction bases numbered 4, after V lost 5 bases and J lost 9 bases. CDR3 size: 12 residues. CDR1 is SGHDT and CDR2 is YYEEEE in the germline V gene. The chain has TRBV5-6 and TRBJ2-1; 8 bases match TRBD1. Sample: peripheral blood. This receptor was obtained from a man aged 55 to 70 with acute or convalescent COVID-19. The CDR3 DNA follows: TGTGCCAGCAGACCAGGGGGCGGTGAGCAGTTCTTC. This encodes CASRPGGGEQFF.